A selection of T cell receptor beta chains follows, all from one sample in a study of T cells after yellow fever vaccination. TCRdb reprocessed the 5' RACE reads with MiXCR, giving one entry per CDR3 protein. The sample shows a few hundred thousand distinct CDR3 sequences, approximately 3.8% of them seen only once. Sample: PBMCs, taken on the day of the yellow fever booster vaccination. These receptors were obtained from a man between 18 and 29 years old who received the YFV17D yellow fever vaccine. Each CDR3 is given with its conserved first and last residue. Each record gives: V gene, clone size, J gene, D gene, CDR3 DNA, CDR3 protein. A D gene is named only where the DNA matches it firmly. Not every row has a clone size; where given, it reads once, few, many or a size class.

>TRBV5-1|-|TRBJ2-1|-
TGCGCCAGCAGCTTGGGGGTGAGGAATGAGCAGTTCTTC
CASSLGVRNEQFF
>TRBV19|-|TRBJ2-1|-
TGTGCCAGTTCTCTATCGGGACGTCGGAAGATCAATGAGCAGTTCTTC
CASSLSGRRKINEQFF
>TRBV7-6|-|TRBJ2-1|-
TGTGCCAGCTCCCAGGCGGGGGACAACTCCTACAATGAGCAGTTCTTC
CASSQAGDNSYNEQFF
>TRBV6-2/TRBV6-3|many|TRBJ1-6|TRBD1
TGTGCCAGCAGACCCGGGACAGGATTAATCTATAATTCACCCCTCCACTTT
CASRPGTGLIYNSPLHF
>TRBV19|many|TRBJ2-3|-
TGTGCCAGTAGTATCGGGGACAAGATCACAGATACGCAGTATTTT
CASSIGDKITDTQYF
>TRBV6-5|-|TRBJ2-2|TRBD1
TGTGCCAGCAGAATGGGACAGAGTAACACCGGGGAGCTGTTTTTT
CASRMGQSNTGELFF
>TRBV18|few|TRBJ2-4|TRBD2
TGTGCCAGCTCGACGGGGGGACCCGACATTCAGTACTTC
CASSTGGPDIQYF
>TRBV7-9|-|TRBJ2-5|-
TGTGCCAGCAGCTTCGGGACACGACAAGAGACCCAGTACTTC
CASSFGTRQETQYF
>TRBV20-1|few|TRBJ2-7|TRBD2
TGCAGTGCCGCCCGGGAGGGGGAGAGGTACGAGCAGTACTTC
CSAAREGERYEQYF
>TRBV19|few|TRBJ2-5|-
TGTGCCAGGCCCTTCCCAGGGGCCGAAGAGACCCAGTACTTC
CARPFPGAEETQYF
>TRBV6-2/TRBV6-3|many|TRBJ2-5|-
TGTGCCAGCAGTTGGACCATCGACCCCCAAGAGACCCAGTACTTC
CASSWTIDPQETQYF
>TRBV7-2|many|TRBJ1-2|TRBD1
TGTGCCAGCAGCTTAGTTACAGGGGAAAACTATGGCTACACCTTC
CASSLVTGENYGYTF
>TRBV13|-|TRBJ2-1|TRBD2
TGTGCCAGCAGCTCGAGGGATAGGACTAGCGGGGGCCTCTATGAGCAGTTCTTC
CASSSRDRTSGGLYEQFF
>TRBV7-6|few|TRBJ1-5|-
TGTGCCAGCAGCAAAGGGGCAGGGATGAATCAGCCCCAGCATTTT
CASSKGAGMNQPQHF
>TRBV5-4|few|TRBJ2-7|-
TGTGCCAGCAGCTTGAATCAGGGAACCGAGCAGTACTTC
CASSLNQGTEQYF
>TRBV7-8|many|TRBJ2-7|TRBD1
TGTGCCAGCAGCCGACGGACAGGATTCCTGAACGAGCAGTACTTC
CASSRRTGFLNEQYF
>TRBV12-3/TRBV12-4|few|TRBJ2-6|-
TGTGCCAGCAGCGTAGGACGCTCTGGGGCCAACGTCCTGACTTTC
CASSVGRSGANVLTF
>TRBV19|few|TRBJ1-2|-
TGTGCCAGTCATCAGGGAGTTCTTTATGGCTACACCTTC
CASHQGVLYGYTF
>TRBV20-1|-|TRBJ2-3|-
TGCAGTGCTTCGCTTGAGACAGATACGCAGTATTTT
CSASLETDTQYF
>TRBV25-1|many|TRBJ2-3|TRBD1
TGTGCCAGCAGTTGGACAGGAAGCACAGATACGCAGTATTTT
CASSWTGSTDTQYF
>TRBV7-9|many|TRBJ1-6|TRBD1
TGTGCCAGCAGCTTACTAACAGGGGGGCAGGTATTCTCACCCCTCCACTTT
CASSLLTGGQVFSPLHF
>TRBV6-5|-|TRBJ2-2|-
TGTGCCAGTACAGGGTTTACCGGGGAGCTGTTTTTT
CASTGFTGELFF
>TRBV18|few|TRBJ2-5|-
TGTGCCAGCTCACCAGGTAGTACCCCGGAGACCCAGTACTTC
CASSPGSTPETQYF
>TRBV21-1|few|TRBJ2-1|-
TGTGCCAGCAGCGCACCTCCGGGACAGGGGTTTATCAATGAGCAGTTCTTC
CASSAPPGQGFINEQFF
>TRBV7-6|-|TRBJ2-1|-
TGTGCCAGCAGTTCACTCGGGGTAGAGCAGTTCTTC
CASSSLGVEQFF
>TRBV30|many|TRBJ2-7|TRBD1
TGTGCCTGGAGTGTACTAGGACAGGGGGCCTACGAGCAGTACTTC
CAWSVLGQGAYEQYF
>TRBV20-1|many|TRBJ2-6|-
TGCAGTGCAACCCAGGGCCCTGGGGCCAACGTCCTGACTTTC
CSATQGPGANVLTF
>TRBV23-1|many|TRBJ2-7|TRBD1
TGCGCCAGCAGTCAAACCGCGCTTTGGACAGGGAAGTCCTACGAGCAGTACTTC
CASSQTALWTGKSYEQYF
>TRBV5-4|-|TRBJ2-1|TRBD2
TGTGCCAGCAGCTTGGCAAGGACTAGCGGGGACAATGAGCAGTTCTTC
CASSLARTSGDNEQFF
>TRBV7-2|many|TRBJ1-2|-
TGTGCCAGCAGCTTTCCGGCGGCCTATGGCTACACCTTC
CASSFPAAYGYTF
>TRBV7-2|few|TRBJ2-6|-
TGTGCCAGCAGCCCGGGGCCTGGGGCCAACGTCCTGACTTTC
CASSPGPGANVLTF
>TRBV4-3|few|TRBJ1-5|-
TGCGCCAGCAGCCTTACTATCGGGTCCTTCCAGCCCCAGCATTTT
CASSLTIGSFQPQHF
>TRBV4-2|few|TRBJ2-2|-
TGTGCCAGCAGCCAAGTTAGGGACCGGGAGCTGTTTTTT
CASSQVRDRELFF
>TRBV7-8|-|TRBJ1-1|-
TGTGCCAGCCAGCAGAATACCTACATGAACACTGAAGCTTTCTTT
CASQQNTYMNTEAFF
>TRBV2|few|TRBJ2-7|TRBD1
TGTGCCAGCCGGGGACAGGGCTACGAGCAGTACTTC
CASRGQGYEQYF
>TRBV6-5|-|TRBJ1-2|TRBD1
TGTGCCAGCAGTTACGGGCAGGGGGCGGTCTATGGCTACACCTTC
CASSYGQGAVYGYTF
>TRBV20-1|few|TRBJ1-4|-
TGCAGTGCTAGAGATCCTGGTAGTGGTGAAAAACTGTTTTTT
CSARDPGSGEKLFF
>TRBV12-3/TRBV12-4|many|TRBJ2-7|-
TGTGCCAGCAGTTTGGGCGCTACCTACGAGCAGTACTTC
CASSLGATYEQYF
>TRBV19|many|TRBJ1-4|-
TGTGCCAGTAAACCCTGGACGGATGCTAATGAAAAACTGTTTTTT
CASKPWTDANEKLFF
>TRBV2|-|TRBJ1-4|-
TGTGCCAGCAGTGAATGGTCCACACACAGTAATGAAAAACTGTTTTTT
CASSEWSTHSNEKLFF
>TRBV2|few|TRBJ2-4|TRBD1
TGTGCCAGCAGGGGGACAGGGATAGCCAAAAACATTCAGTACTTC
CASRGTGIAKNIQYF
>TRBV4-3|many|TRBJ2-3|TRBD2
TGCGCCAGCAGCCAAGGGGGGACTAGCGGAACTACAGATACGCAGTATTTT
CASSQGGTSGTTDTQYF
>TRBV29-1|many|TRBJ2-1|TRBD2
TGCAGCGCCGCCCCCCGCAATACCCTAGCGGGGGGGCCCTACAATGAGCAGTTCTTC
CSAAPRNTLAGGPYNEQFF
>TRBV7-6|-|TRBJ2-7|-
TGTGCCAGCAGCCCAAACGGGGGCAGCTACGAGCAGTACTTC
CASSPNGGSYEQYF
>TRBV29-1|few|TRBJ1-6|TRBD1
TGCAGCGTGCGCCGGGACAGGCGCTCACCCCTCCACTTT
CSVRRDRRSPLHF
>TRBV6-6|-|TRBJ2-3|TRBD1
TGTGCCAGCAGTTGGACAGGGGGTGACACAGATACGCAGTATTTT
CASSWTGGDTDTQYF
>TRBV6-2/TRBV6-3|few|TRBJ2-1|TRBD1
TGTGCCAGCAGGGACAGGGGAAACAAACACAATGAGCAGTTCTTC
CASRDRGNKHNEQFF
>TRBV6-5|-|TRBJ2-7|TRBD1
TGTGCCAGCAGTTACCGCCCAGGGGGCGGGTACGAGCAGTACTTC
CASSYRPGGGYEQYF
>TRBV6-6|-|TRBJ2-7|-
TGTGCCAGCAGTTACTCCTTGGACGGATACGAGCAGTACTTC
CASSYSLDGYEQYF
>TRBV6-6|many|TRBJ1-3|-
TGTGCCAGCACCGGTAGGGTCTCTGGAAACACCATATATTTT
CASTGRVSGNTIYF
>TRBV11-2|-|TRBJ1-4|-
TGTGCCAGCAGCTTAGCCCGGGGAAATGAAAAACTGTTTTTT
CASSLARGNEKLFF
>TRBV12-3/TRBV12-4|many|TRBJ2-4|-
TGTGCCAGCAGTCTCCTGAACCGGGGGGCCCCGTACTTC
CASSLLNRGAPYF
>TRBV5-1|many|TRBJ2-1|TRBD1
TGCGCCAGCACTACAGGGGTAGTCGATGAGCAGTTCTTC
CASTTGVVDEQFF
>TRBV28|-|TRBJ1-1|-
TGTGCCAGCAGTTTCCAGTGGGAAGCTTTCTTT
CASSFQWEAFF
>TRBV7-9|-|TRBJ2-3|-
TGTGCCACCCCGAACGGGCAGCCGTCGGATACGCAGTATTTT
CATPNGQPSDTQYF
>TRBV12-3/TRBV12-4|many|TRBJ1-5|-
TGTGCCAGCAGTCCCCCCTATCAGCCCCAGCATTTT
CASSPPYQPQHF
>TRBV12-5|many|TRBJ1-5|-
TGTGCTAGTGGTTTGGGACAGACAATTAGCAATCAGCCCCAGCATTTT
CASGLGQTISNQPQHF
>TRBV5-1|many|TRBJ2-2|TRBD1
TGCGCCAGCAGCTTTACAGGGGGCGAAGGCACCGGGGAGCTGTTTTTT
CASSFTGGEGTGELFF
>TRBV24-1|-|TRBJ2-1|-
TGTGCCACCAGTGATTCGGTCAGGGGTTTTTCGGAGCAGTTCTTC
CATSDSVRGFSEQFF